This T cell receptor (beta chain) was captured in a study of T cells after somatic rescue of genetic block. Germline V gene lookup returns CDR1 SGHRS and CDR2 YFSETQ. V dropped 4 bases and J dropped 3; count of bases not matched to a gene: 3. The CDR3 consists of 14 residues. Data came from immunoSEQ multiplex PCR; TCRdb stores just in-frame clones and leaves some out. In the table there are about 8,000 clones, 80% to 85% of which are singletons. The chain couples TRBV5-1 to TRBJ2-7; 11 bases fit TRBD1. The sample taken for sequencing was peripheral blood mononuclear cells (PBMCs). The TCR sequence derives from a boy aged 10-17 years. The CDR3 loop reads CASSPGTGGYEQYF. The CDR3 nucleotides read TGCGCCAGCAGCCCCGGGACAGGGGGCTACGAGCAGTACTTC.